Listed below are T cell receptor beta chains from one sample, sequenced in a study of T-cell reconstitution after alpha-beta-depleted transplantation in children. TCRdb independently ran MiXCR on the PCR reads; one entry per CDR3 protein. This sample yields 350,000 to 400,000 distinct CDR3 sequences, of which approximately 12% are seen a single time; roughly 4.5% belongs to the top ten. Sequencing used PBMCs, obtained from the stem cell graft. The receptors originated from a human donor who donated a stem cell graft to a child with Fanconi anemia. CDR3s include the opening cysteine and the closing phenylalanine or tryptophan. A D gene is named only where the DNA matches it firmly. Rows give clone size only sometimes, using once, few, many, or a class for an expanded clone.

size | J | D | V | length | DNA | CDR3
NA | TRBJ1-1 | NA | TRBV7-8 | 13 | TGTGCCAGCAGCTTAGCGCGCGGCAATAGAGCTTTCTTT | CASSLARGNRAFF
NA | TRBJ2-1 | NA | TRBV5-1 | 15 | TGCGCCAGCAGCTTGTTGGGGGCAGCCTACAATGAGCAGTTCTTC | CASSLLGAAYNEQFF
NA | TRBJ1-1 | NA | TRBV11-1 | 12 | TGTGCCAGCAGGGGGGGGGGCTCTGAAGCTTTCTTT | CASRGGGSEAFF
NA | TRBJ1-1 | NA | TRBV20-1 | 9 | TGCAGTGCGGGAGACGAAGCTTTCTTT | CSAGDEAFF
many | TRBJ2-1 | NA | TRBV29-1 | 13 | TGCAGCGTTCTATGGCGCCACCTGACCCAGCAGTTCTTC | CSVLWRHLTQQFF
few | TRBJ2-7 | NA | TRBV2 | 13 | TGTGCCAGGGGATCGGGACCGACCTACGAGCAGTACTTC | CARGSGPTYEQYF
NA | TRBJ1-1 | TRBD1 | TRBV7-9 | 14 | TGTGCCAGCAGCGCTTCAGGGGGCGGGACTGAAGCTTTCTTT | CASSASGGGTEAFF
many | TRBJ1-1 | NA | TRBV4-1 | 14 | TGCGCCAGCAGTGTTCAGAGCGTGAACACTGAAGCTTTCTTT | CASSVQSVNTEAFF
NA | TRBJ2-5 | NA | TRBV20-1 | 17 | TGCAGTGCAAAGCACCCCCGCAGGGGAGTAAGGGGAGAGACCCAGTACTTC | CSAKHPRRGVRGETQYF
once | TRBJ2-3 | NA | TRBV18 | 16 | TGTGCCAGCTCACCAGTCCACTCTACTAGCACAGATACGCAGTATTTT | CASSPVHSTSTDTQYF
few | TRBJ1-3 | NA | TRBV12-1 | 19 | TGTGCCAGCAGCTTTGGCACGGGGGACTCCTACCACTCTGGAAACACCATATATTTT | CASSFGTGDSYHSGNTIYF
many | TRBJ1-5 | NA | TRBV4-3 | 17 | TGCGCCAGCAGCCAAGGTAGAGGGAGTGCGAGCAATCAGCCCCAGCATTTT | CASSQGRGSASNQPQHF
many | TRBJ1-6 | NA | TRBV12-3/TRBV12-4 | 14 | TGTGCCAGCAGTTTAGGCCAGTATAATTCACCCCTCCACTTT | CASSLGQYNSPLHF
NA | TRBJ2-1 | NA | TRBV24-1 | 15 | TGTGCCACCAGTGATCCTGAGGGGTCCTACAATGAGCAGTTCTTC | CATSDPEGSYNEQFF
few | TRBJ2-2 | TRBD1 | TRBV12-3/TRBV12-4 | 15 | TGTGCCAGCAGTTCACAGGGGGCGGGAACCGGGGAGCTGTTTTTT | CASSSQGAGTGELFF